This T cell receptor beta chain came from a study of PD-1 blockade in classical Hodgkin lymphoma. Turning to the study itself: A 3 mg/kg intravenous dose of nivolumab was received by patients every 2 weeks.

Each patient's relapse followed autologous stem cell transplantation, and brentuximab vedotin exposure varied. Findings and caveats of the study: CD4+ TCR diversity, unlike CD8+, climbed significantly by C4D1. Baseline diversity resembling that of newly diagnosed patients was seen in complete responders. TCR diversity at baseline was reported to be reduced in newly diagnosed patients relative to healthy donors.

Germline CDR1 SGHRS, CDR2 YFSETQ. The V segment lost 0 bases and the J segment 2 bases; nucleotides outside the gene matches: 5. CDR3 size: 17 residues. Profiled with immunoSEQ multiplex PCR; TCRdb holds only in-frame clones, not every one. This table holds about 100,000 clones, roughly 84% found once. Remarks on this clone: Its antigen is undetermined.

This rearrangement joins TRBV5-1 to TRBJ2-3; TRBD2 matches at 11 bases. The material was peripheral blood mononuclear cells (PBMCs), obtained at baseline. The receptor comes from a human donor with classical Hodgkin lymphoma. CDR3 sequence (DNA): TGCGCCAGCAGCTTGGAACTAGCGGGAGCCGTCACAGATACGCAGTATTTT. Its translation is CASSLELAGAVTDTQYF. Looking up the rest from reference TRBV5-1 and TRBJ2-3 gives the full variable domain: KAGVTQTPRYLIKTRGQQVTLSCSPISGHRSVSWYQQTPGQGLQFLFEYFSETQRNKGNFPGRFSGRQFSNSRSEMNVSTLELGDSALYLCASSLELAGAVTDTQYFGPGTRLTVL.